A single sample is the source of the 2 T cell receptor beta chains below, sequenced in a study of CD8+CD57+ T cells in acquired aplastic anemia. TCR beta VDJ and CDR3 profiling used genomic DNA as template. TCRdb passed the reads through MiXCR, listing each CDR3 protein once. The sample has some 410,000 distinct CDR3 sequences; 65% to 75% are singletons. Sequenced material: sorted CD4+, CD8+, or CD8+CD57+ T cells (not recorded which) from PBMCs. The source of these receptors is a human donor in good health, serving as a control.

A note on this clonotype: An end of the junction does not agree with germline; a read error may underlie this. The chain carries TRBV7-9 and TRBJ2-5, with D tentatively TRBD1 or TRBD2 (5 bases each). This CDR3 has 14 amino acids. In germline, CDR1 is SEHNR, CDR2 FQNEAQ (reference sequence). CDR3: CATSRGREHETQYF. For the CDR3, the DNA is TGTGCCACCAGCAGAGGCAGGGAGCACGAGACCCAGTACTTC.

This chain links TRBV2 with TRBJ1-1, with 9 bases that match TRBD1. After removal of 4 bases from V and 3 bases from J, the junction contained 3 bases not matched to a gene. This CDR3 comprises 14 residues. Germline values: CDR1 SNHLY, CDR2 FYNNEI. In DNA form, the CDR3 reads TGTGCCAGCAGTGTACAGGGGGCGTACACTGAAGCTTTCTTT. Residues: CASSVQGAYTEAFF.